The rows below give T cell receptor beta chains drawn from one sample of a study of pediatric ulcerative colitis. Clones were read by immunoSEQ multiplex PCR, and TCRdb kept only the in-frame ones, dropping some. Altogether 65,000 or so clones are present, approximately 87% being singletons, with the ten largest covering around 3%. Sequencing was carried out using blood. The receptor source for this set is a boy aged 5-17 years with severe ulcerative colitis. CDR3s include the opening cysteine and the closing phenylalanine or tryptophan. A D gene is named only where the DNA matches it firmly. Clone sizes are given selectively: once, few, many, or a class where the clone is expanded.

d_call: NA
v_call: TRBV27
clone_size: NA
j_call: TRBJ2-1
cdr3_aa: CASTPRDSSYNEQFF
cdr3_nt: TGTGCCAGCACGCCGAGGGACTCCTCCTACAATGAGCAGTTCTTC

d_call: NA
v_call: TRBV27
clone_size: NA
j_call: TRBJ1-1
cdr3_aa: CASSFNPNRLNTEAFF
cdr3_nt: TGTGCCAGCAGTTTTAACCCGAACAGACTGAACACTGAAGCTTTCTTT

d_call: NA
v_call: TRBV2
clone_size: NA
j_call: TRBJ2-2
cdr3_aa: CASKPGDTGELFF
cdr3_nt: TGTGCCAGCAAACCGGGAGACACCGGGGAGCTGTTTTTT

d_call: NA
v_call: TRBV25-1
clone_size: few
j_call: TRBJ2-7
cdr3_aa: CASSGDTTYEQYF
cdr3_nt: TGTGCCAGCAGTGGAGACACGACCTACGAGCAGTACTTC

d_call: TRBD1
v_call: TRBV11-2
clone_size: NA
j_call: TRBJ2-3
cdr3_aa: CASSITGGTDTQYF
cdr3_nt: TGTGCCAGCAGCATTACAGGGGGCACAGATACGCAGTATTTT

d_call: TRBD1
v_call: TRBV6-5
clone_size: few
j_call: TRBJ1-5
cdr3_aa: CASSPGTGWDQPQHF
cdr3_nt: TGTGCCAGCAGCCCCGGGACAGGGTGGGATCAGCCCCAGCATTTT

d_call: NA
v_call: TRBV20-1
clone_size: few
j_call: TRBJ1-1
cdr3_aa: CSAARGTEAFF
cdr3_nt: TGCAGTGCTGCGAGGGGGACTGAAGCTTTCTTT

d_call: NA
v_call: TRBV18
clone_size: NA
j_call: TRBJ2-2
cdr3_aa: CASSVNDPGDTGELFF
cdr3_nt: TGTGCCAGCTCGGTAAATGACCCCGGTGACACCGGGGAGCTGTTTTTT

d_call: TRBD1
v_call: TRBV5-5
clone_size: few
j_call: TRBJ2-7
cdr3_aa: CASSPGTVKTYEQYF
cdr3_nt: TGTGCCAGCAGCCCAGGGACAGTAAAAACCTACGAGCAGTACTTC

d_call: NA
v_call: TRBV13
clone_size: once
j_call: TRBJ2-7
cdr3_aa: CASSLAREESYEQYF
cdr3_nt: TGTGCCAGCAGCTTAGCGCGGGAAGAGAGCTACGAGCAGTACTTC

d_call: NA
v_call: TRBV7-9
clone_size: NA
j_call: TRBJ1-1
cdr3_aa: CASSPITGLNAEAFF
cdr3_nt: TGTGCCAGCAGCCCCATTACAGGGCTGAATGCTGAAGCTTTCTTT

d_call: NA
v_call: TRBV11-2
clone_size: NA
j_call: TRBJ2-5
cdr3_aa: CASSSSQETQYF
cdr3_nt: TGTGCCAGCAGCTCCAGCCAAGAGACCCAGTACTTC

d_call: TRBD1
v_call: TRBV5-6
clone_size: NA
j_call: TRBJ1-2
cdr3_aa: CASSLDRGLGYTF
cdr3_nt: TGTGCCAGCAGCTTGGACAGGGGGCTCGGCTACACCTTC

d_call: NA
v_call: TRBV4-1
clone_size: NA
j_call: TRBJ2-2
cdr3_aa: CASSPQTGELFF
cdr3_nt: TGCGCCAGCAGCCCACAAACCGGGGAGCTGTTTTTT

d_call: NA
v_call: TRBV25-1
clone_size: NA
j_call: TRBJ1-6
cdr3_aa: CASSEWVGNNSPLHF
cdr3_nt: TGTGCCAGCAGTGAATGGGTAGGGAATAATTCACCCCTCCACTTT

d_call: NA
v_call: TRBV7-9
clone_size: NA
j_call: TRBJ2-5
cdr3_aa: CASSLSGVQETQYF
cdr3_nt: TGTGCCAGCAGCTTATCAGGGGTACAAGAGACCCAGTACTTC

d_call: TRBD2
v_call: TRBV5-4
clone_size: NA
j_call: TRBJ2-2
cdr3_aa: CASSAIAGGAGELFF
cdr3_nt: TGTGCCAGCAGCGCCATAGCGGGAGGGGCCGGGGAGCTGTTTTTT

d_call: TRBD1
v_call: TRBV29-1
clone_size: NA
j_call: TRBJ1-1
cdr3_aa: CSVPGQGLFEAFF
cdr3_nt: TGCAGCGTACCGGGACAGGGCCTTTTTGAAGCTTTCTTT

d_call: NA
v_call: TRBV29-1
clone_size: NA
j_call: TRBJ1-1
cdr3_aa: CSVEEWNTEAFF
cdr3_nt: TGCAGCGTTGAGGAGTGGAACACTGAAGCTTTCTTT

d_call: TRBD2
v_call: TRBV7-9
clone_size: NA
j_call: TRBJ2-4
cdr3_aa: CASSFFLAGRPEKNIQYF
cdr3_nt: TGTGCCAGCAGCTTTTTCCTAGCGGGACGTCCCGAAAAAAACATTCAGTACTTC

d_call: NA
v_call: TRBV6-6
clone_size: NA
j_call: TRBJ1-5
cdr3_aa: CASTRGEDQPQHF
cdr3_nt: TGTGCCAGCACGAGGGGGGAGGATCAGCCCCAGCATTTT

d_call: NA
v_call: TRBV21-1
clone_size: NA
j_call: TRBJ1-3
cdr3_aa: CASSKTSGGVPGNTIYF
cdr3_nt: TGTGCCAGCAGCAAAACATCGGGGGGAGTCCCTGGAAACACCATATATTTT

d_call: TRBD2
v_call: TRBV5-4
clone_size: NA
j_call: TRBJ2-5
cdr3_aa: CASSFPSSSGYQETQYF
cdr3_nt: TGTGCCAGCAGCTTCCCCAGCTCTAGCGGGTACCAAGAGACCCAGTACTTC

d_call: NA
v_call: TRBV18
clone_size: NA
j_call: TRBJ1-4
cdr3_aa: CASSPSGGGGANEKLFF
cdr3_nt: TGTGCCAGCTCACCATCCGGGGGCGGCGGGGCTAATGAAAAACTGTTTTTT

d_call: NA
v_call: TRBV6-4
clone_size: NA
j_call: TRBJ2-1
cdr3_aa: CASSDGLVGEQFF
cdr3_nt: TGTGCCAGCAGTGACGGATTAGTTGGTGAGCAGTTCTTC

d_call: NA
v_call: TRBV5-6
clone_size: few
j_call: TRBJ1-1
cdr3_aa: CASSRHLGSSSSTEAFF
cdr3_nt: TGTGCCAGCAGCCGACATCTGGGCTCCAGCTCTTCCACTGAAGCTTTCTTT

d_call: NA
v_call: TRBV19
clone_size: NA
j_call: TRBJ2-1
cdr3_aa: CASRVSSYNEQFF
cdr3_nt: TGTGCCAGTCGGGTGAGCTCCTACAATGAGCAGTTCTTC

d_call: NA
v_call: TRBV11-2
clone_size: NA
j_call: TRBJ1-3
cdr3_aa: CASIRGVGNTIYF
cdr3_nt: TGTGCCAGCATTCGGGGGGTTGGAAACACCATATATTTT

d_call: TRBD2
v_call: TRBV7-6
clone_size: NA
j_call: TRBJ2-5
cdr3_aa: CASSSPGLAEETQYF
cdr3_nt: TGTGCCAGCAGCTCACCGGGACTAGCGGAAGAGACCCAGTACTTC

d_call: NA
v_call: TRBV19
clone_size: NA
j_call: TRBJ2-1
cdr3_aa: CASSIMSGSNSYNEQFF
cdr3_nt: TGTGCCAGTAGTATAATGTCCGGGTCCAACTCCTACAATGAGCAGTTCTTC

d_call: NA
v_call: TRBV7-2
clone_size: once
j_call: TRBJ2-7
cdr3_aa: CASSLLVSMQQYF
cdr3_nt: TGTGCCAGCAGCTTACTCGTTTCTATGCAGCAGTACTTC

d_call: NA
v_call: TRBV30
clone_size: NA
j_call: TRBJ1-5
cdr3_aa: CAWALGGGNQPQHF
cdr3_nt: TGTGCCTGGGCCCTCGGGGGTGGTAATCAGCCCCAGCATTTT

d_call: NA
v_call: TRBV6-1
clone_size: NA
j_call: TRBJ1-3
cdr3_aa: CASSEAPSSGNTIYF
cdr3_nt: TGTGCCAGCAGTGAAGCTCCGAGCTCTGGAAACACCATATATTTT

d_call: NA
v_call: TRBV19
clone_size: NA
j_call: TRBJ2-5
cdr3_aa: CASSIADYQETQYF
cdr3_nt: TGTGCCAGTAGTATTGCGGACTACCAAGAGACCCAGTACTTC

d_call: TRBD1
v_call: TRBV6-1
clone_size: NA
j_call: TRBJ2-7
cdr3_aa: CASSEPTGQGHSYEQYF
cdr3_nt: TGTGCCAGCAGTGAGCCGACGGGACAGGGACACTCCTACGAGCAGTACTTC

d_call: TRBD1
v_call: TRBV27
clone_size: few
j_call: TRBJ1-4
cdr3_aa: CASSLTVVQGEEEKLFF
cdr3_nt: TGTGCCAGCAGTTTAACGGTGGTGCAGGGGGAAGAGGAAAAACTGTTTTTT

d_call: TRBD2
v_call: TRBV30
clone_size: once
j_call: TRBJ2-1
cdr3_aa: CAWSVGAGGLEQFF
cdr3_nt: TGTGCCTGGAGTGTAGGAGCGGGAGGTCTTGAGCAGTTCTTC

d_call: NA
v_call: TRBV14
clone_size: NA
j_call: TRBJ1-3
cdr3_aa: CASSQDLGFGNTIYF
cdr3_nt: TGTGCCAGCAGCCAAGATCTGGGTTTCGGAAACACCATATATTTT

d_call: NA
v_call: TRBV7-9
clone_size: NA
j_call: TRBJ2-7
cdr3_aa: CASSREAGSEQYF
cdr3_nt: TGTGCCAGCAGTAGGGAGGCAGGCAGCGAGCAGTACTTC

d_call: TRBD2
v_call: TRBV6-6
clone_size: once
j_call: TRBJ2-7
cdr3_aa: CASSSAGVYEQYF
cdr3_nt: TGTGCCAGCAGTTCAGCGGGAGTCTACGAGCAGTACTTC

d_call: NA
v_call: TRBV29-1
clone_size: NA
j_call: TRBJ1-2
cdr3_aa: CSVLGTGTLVHGYTF
cdr3_nt: TGCAGCGTCCTGGGTACCGGGACACTGGTCCATGGCTACACCTTC

d_call: NA
v_call: TRBV11-3
clone_size: NA
j_call: TRBJ1-2
cdr3_aa: CASTRKTSLLGYTF
cdr3_nt: TGTGCCAGCACTAGGAAGACATCTCTTTTAGGCTACACCTTC

d_call: NA
v_call: TRBV29-1
clone_size: few
j_call: TRBJ1-1
cdr3_aa: CSVEEGEAFF
cdr3_nt: TGCAGCGTTGAGGAAGGTGAAGCTTTCTTT

d_call: NA
v_call: TRBV19
clone_size: NA
j_call: TRBJ2-1
cdr3_aa: CARLGGLGYNEQFF
cdr3_nt: TGTGCCAGACTGGGGGGCTTAGGGTACAATGAGCAGTTCTTC

d_call: TRBD2
v_call: TRBV7-2
clone_size: NA
j_call: TRBJ2-7
cdr3_aa: CASSLEGTNRIEQYF
cdr3_nt: TGTGCCAGCAGCTTAGAGGGGACTAATCGAATCGAGCAGTACTTC

d_call: NA
v_call: TRBV29-1
clone_size: NA
j_call: TRBJ2-7
cdr3_aa: CSVGSGDSPYEQYF
cdr3_nt: TGCAGCGTTGGCAGCGGGGACAGCCCCTACGAGCAGTACTTC

d_call: NA
v_call: TRBV19
clone_size: NA
j_call: TRBJ1-5
cdr3_aa: CASSIKGRSNQPQHF
cdr3_nt: TGTGCCAGTAGTATCAAGGGACGGAGCAATCAGCCCCAGCATTTT

d_call: NA
v_call: TRBV11-3
clone_size: NA
j_call: TRBJ1-3
cdr3_aa: CASAFRDTKEWNTIYF
cdr3_nt: TGTGCCAGCGCCTTTCGGGACACCAAAGAATGGAACACCATATATTTT

d_call: TRBD1
v_call: TRBV6-6
clone_size: NA
j_call: TRBJ1-2
cdr3_aa: CASRTGGRLGYTF
cdr3_nt: TGTGCCAGCAGGACAGGGGGCAGGTTGGGCTACACCTTC

d_call: NA
v_call: TRBV5-6
clone_size: NA
j_call: TRBJ2-3
cdr3_aa: CASSLGLASTQYF
cdr3_nt: TGTGCCAGCAGCTTGGGTCTAGCGTCTACGCAGTATTTT

d_call: NA
v_call: TRBV5-6
clone_size: once
j_call: TRBJ1-2
cdr3_aa: CASSPGNNYGYTF
cdr3_nt: TGTGCCAGCAGCCCAGGGAATAACTATGGCTACACCTTC

d_call: NA
v_call: TRBV28
clone_size: NA
j_call: TRBJ1-3
cdr3_aa: CASSLNGGLGNTIYF
cdr3_nt: TGTGCCAGCAGTTTAAATGGGGGGCTGGGAAACACCATATATTTT

d_call: TRBD1
v_call: TRBV13
clone_size: NA
j_call: TRBJ1-2
cdr3_aa: CASSNSGTGALDGYTF
cdr3_nt: TGTGCCAGCAGCAACTCCGGGACAGGGGCTTTAGATGGCTACACCTTC

d_call: NA
v_call: TRBV18
clone_size: NA
j_call: TRBJ2-5
cdr3_aa: CASSPRGGFGETQYF
cdr3_nt: TGTGCCAGCTCACCCCGGGGAGGCTTTGGAGAGACCCAGTACTTC

d_call: NA
v_call: TRBV2
clone_size: NA
j_call: TRBJ1-5
cdr3_aa: CASTETGGSEPQHF
cdr3_nt: TGTGCCAGCACCGAAACGGGGGGCTCGGAGCCCCAGCATTTT